Detailed here is one TCR beta chain. The antigen is not known. This specimen belongs to a study of shared clonotypes between healthy human individuals. The overall study: CD8 memory received one plate per donor, CD8 naive two, CD4 memory three and CD4 naive three. General study findings and limits: The naive CD4 repertoires of a few donors were compared, and about 5% of clonotypes were shared.

In the study's own analysis: ImmunoSEQ yielded junction-only sequences lacking quality scores, so filtering differed. Assay: immunoSEQ multiplex PCR; the TCRdb copy retains only in-frame clones and omits some. That table supplies the V and J calls and clone size; D and trimming were determined from the DNA. The sample has 2 million to 3 million clones, around nine tenths seen once; the top ten hold around 0.14%. Per germline, CDR1 MNHEY and CDR2 SVGAGI. V dropped 7 bases and J dropped 4 bases, with 8 bases sitting between them. The CDR3 length is 11 residues. It was into CD45RA+ naive and CD45RA-negative memory subsets that the CD4+ cells were split.

The specimen was naive CD4+ T cells sorted from blood. Documented subset: CD45RA+ positively selected. The J gene is TRBJ2-7, the V gene TRBV6-5; D gene unclear. This TCR was sampled from a man between 18 and 29 years old in good health. The CDR3: CASKSGYEQYF. The CDR3 DNA follows: TGTGCCAGCAAGAGTGGGTACGAGCAGTACTTC.